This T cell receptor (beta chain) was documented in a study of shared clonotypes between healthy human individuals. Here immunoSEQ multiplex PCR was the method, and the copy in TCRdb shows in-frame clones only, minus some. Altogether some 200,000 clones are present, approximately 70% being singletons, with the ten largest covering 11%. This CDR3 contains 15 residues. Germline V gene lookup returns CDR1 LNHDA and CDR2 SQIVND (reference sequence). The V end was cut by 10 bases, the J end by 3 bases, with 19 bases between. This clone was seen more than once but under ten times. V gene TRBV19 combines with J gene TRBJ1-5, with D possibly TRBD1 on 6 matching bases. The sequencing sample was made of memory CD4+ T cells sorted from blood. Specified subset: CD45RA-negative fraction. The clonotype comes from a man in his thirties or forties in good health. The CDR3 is CATKQGPLINQPQHF. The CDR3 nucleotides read TGTGCCACCAAACAGGGTCCCCTAATCAATCAGCCCCAGCATTTT.